These 17 T cell receptor beta chains share one sample of origin, sequenced in a study of T cell responses to AZD1222 COVID-19 vaccine. Only in-frame clones appear in the TCRdb table, and some are missing; sequencing was by immunoSEQ multiplex PCR. The table includes approximately 170,000 clones, approximately 90% detected once. Sample: peripheral blood, taken on day 0 of AZD1222 vaccination. Receptor source: an adult in good health.

The rearrangement links TRBV27 to TRBJ2-7, with TRBD1 matching 12 bases. From germline, CDR1 is MNHEY and CDR2 SMNVEV (reference sequence). CDR3 length: 19 amino acids. V gave up 1 base and J gave up 1 base; unmatched junction bases: 11. This CDR3 reads CASSLLGDRGQSSSYEQYV. CDR3 in DNA: TGTGCCAGCAGTTTATTAGGGGACAGGGGGCAGTCCAGTTCCTACGAGCAGTACGTC.

This chain connects TRBV19 to TRBJ1-6; a weak D match, TRBD1 (5 bases). The germline gives CDR1 LNHDA, CDR2 SQIVND (reference sequence). The CDR3 spans 15 residues. V shed 5 bases and J shed 4 bases, with 12 bases lying between them. The CDR3 is CASSAGHLYNSPLHF. CDR3 nucleotide sequence: TGTGCCAGTAGTGCTGGACACCTATATAATTCACCCCTCCACTTT.

The genes are TRBV3-1 (or the pseudogene TRBV3-2) and TRBJ1-2, with TRBD1 identical over 7 bases. CDR1 and CDR2 (germline): LGHDT, YNNKEL (reference sequence). J gave up 1 base and V 4 bases, and 6 bases lay outside the gene matches. CDR3 length: 15 residues. The CDR3 DNA is TGTGCCAGCAGCCCCCGACAGGGATTTAACTATGGCTACACCTTC. This encodes CASSPRQGFNYGYTF.

The V gene is TRBV5-5, the J gene TRBJ1-1; D is ambiguous. Trimming cost V 4 bases and J 2 bases, with 12 bases left between them. From germline, CDR1 is SGHKS and CDR2 YYEKEE (reference sequence). The CDR3 contains 14 residues. CDR3 bases: TGTGCCAGCAGCCGAGTTGGTGGAAACACTGAAGCTTTCTTT. Translation: CASSRVGGNTEAFF.

J is TRBJ2-3 and V is TRBV6-5, with D possibly TRBD1 on 5 matching bases. The germline V gene encodes CDR1 MNHEY and CDR2 SVGAGI. CDR3 length: 16 residues. Trimming stripped 3 bases from V and 3 bases from J, with 16 bases between. CDR3 residues: CASSYTQGPRTDTQYF. In DNA, the CDR3 is TGTGCCAGCAGTTATACGCAGGGTCCTCGAACAGATACGCAGTATTTT.

The V and J genes are TRBV21-1 and TRBJ1-4. TRBV21-1 is a pseudogene. CDR3 length equals 15 residues. The CDR3 spells CASSQLAQNNEKLFF. The CDR3 DNA follows: TGTGCCAGCAGCCAGCTTGCGCAGAATAATGAAAAACTGTTTTTT.

The chain recombines TRBV7-6 with TRBJ1-6; 8 positions agree with TRBD1. Germline V gene data show CDR1 as SGHVS and CDR2 as FNYEAQ. The CDR3 runs to 15 residues. V shed 2 bases and J 7 bases; nucleotides not matched to a gene: 4. CDR3 region: CASSLKDRANSPLHF. CDR3 sequence (DNA): TGTGCCAGCAGCTTAAAGGACAGGGCGAATTCACCCCTCCACTTT.

This chain links TRBV27 with TRBJ1-6; TRBD1 is a possible D gene (5 bases). The CDR3 has 15 amino acids. V lost 2 bases and J lost 7, with 12 bases in between. Germline V gene sequence: CDR1 MNHEY, CDR2 SMNVEV (reference sequence). CDR3 DNA: TGTGCCAGCAGTTTAGGGGGGTTCATCAATTCACCCCTCCACTTT. Residues: CASSLGGFINSPLHF.

This clone appeared a few times. CDR3 amino acids: CASSTRVYSNQPQHF. The CDR3 DNA reads TGTGCCAGTAGTACCAGGGTCTATAGCAATCAGCCCCAGCATTTT. The gene calls are TRBV19 and TRBJ1-5; a possible D gene is TRBD1 (5 bases). Trimming cost V 4 bases and J 0 bases, with 10 bases left between them. The CDR3 loop spans 15 amino acids. CDR1 is LNHDA and CDR2 is SQIVND in the germline V gene (reference sequence).

This chain uses TRBV19 with TRBJ2-7; possible D gene TRBD2, 5 bases. The germline CDR1 and CDR2 sequences are LNHDA and SQIVND (reference sequence). The CDR3 is 16 residues long. The V gene lost 7 bases and the J gene lost 4 bases, with 23 bases spanning the gap. The CDR3 region is CASTMEENPPWYEQYV. The CDR3 DNA reads as TGTGCCAGTACCATGGAGGAAAACCCACCTTGGTACGAGCAGTACGTC.

This clone appeared a single time. The V and J genes are TRBV20-1 and TRBJ2-1; D is possibly TRBD2 (6 bases). Germline CDR1 and CDR2: DFQATT and SNEGSKA (reference sequence). V dropped 3 bases and J dropped 9 bases, with 6 bases sitting between them. CDR3 length equals 10 residues. This chain's CDR3 is CSASSGEQFF. The CDR3 bases are TGCAGTGCTAGTAGCGGTGAGCAGTTCTTC.

The gene calls are TRBV20-1 and TRBJ2-3; perhaps TRBD2 as D (6 bases). Germline CDR1 and CDR2: DFQATT and SNEGSKA (reference sequence). CDR3 length: 15 amino acids. Trimming left V 3 bases short and J 2 bases short, with 15 bases between. DNA of the CDR3: TGCAGTGCTAGTCCCCCGGGACTTTCCACAGATACGCAGTATTTT. This encodes CSASPPGLSTDTQYF.

In its sample, this clone was seen a few times. The rearrangement joins TRBV7-2 to TRBJ1-1; the D is unclear. The CDR3 has 14 residues. Looked up from germline, CDR1 is SGHTA and CDR2 is FQGNSA. V dropped 1 base and J dropped 1 base, with 7 bases sitting between them. The DNA for the CDR3 is TGTGCCAGCAGCTTAGGGTTTTCGAACACTGAAGCTTTCTTT. Protein: CASSLGFSNTEAFF.

The DNA for the CDR3 is TGTGCCAGCAGCTTAGATATCCTGGGCAATCAGCCCCAGCATTTT. This translates into CASSLDILGNQPQHF. The chain employs TRBV7-8 and TRBJ1-5; D not resolved. The germline V gene encodes CDR1 SGHVS and CDR2 FQNEAQ. The CDR3 covers 15 residues. Trimming cost V 1 base and J 2 bases, with 9 bases left between them.

CDR3 in amino acids: CASSEQENQPQHF. CDR3 DNA: TGTGCCAGCAGCGAACAGGAAAATCAGCCCCAGCATTTT. The genes are TRBV4-2 and TRBJ1-5; tentatively, D is TRBD1 (5 bases). The CDR3 consists of 13 residues. From germline, CDR1 is LGHNA and CDR2 YNFKEQ. V shed 5 bases and J shed 4 bases, with 9 bases lying between them.

This clone was observed a handful of times. The chain carries TRBV19 and TRBJ2-7; tentative D call: TRBD2 (7 bases). CDR3 length: 16 residues. V shed 4 bases and J shed 5 bases, with 21 bases lying between them. The germline V gene has CDR1 LNHDA and CDR2 SQIVND (reference sequence). Here the CDR3 DNA reads TGTGCCAGTAGTACTCCGGGGAGGGCAGGGGAGGACGAGCAGTACTTC. As protein: CASSTPGRAGEDEQYF.

V gene TRBV13 combines with J gene TRBJ1-1, with 7 bases aligning to TRBD1. Looked up from germline, CDR1 is PRHDT and CDR2 is FYEKMQ (reference sequence). The CDR3 extends over 15 amino acids. The trim removed 6 bases at V and 1 base at J, leaving 8 bases unmatched. In nucleotides, the CDR3 is TGTGCCAGCAGTGGAGGAAACAGGGGGAACACTGAAGCTTTCTTT. It translates to CASSGGNRGNTEAFF.